The clone carrying this T cell receptor (beta chain) was counted a single time. This sample stems from a study of blood T cell repertoires in COVID-19. J lost 5 bases, V lost 5 bases, and 11 bases had no gene match. Germline lookup yields CDR1 LNHDA and CDR2 SQIVND (reference sequence). CDR3 length: 15 amino acids. The repertoire was sequenced with immunoSEQ multiplex PCR; TCRdb's copy has only in-frame clones and lacks some. The repertoire includes roughly 250,000 clones, around 89% of them detected once, and 0.95% to 1.5% sits in the top ten. The chain recombines TRBV19 with TRBJ1-2, with 7 positions matching TRBD1. The sample comprised PBMCs or T cells enriched from blood (not recorded which). The source is a woman aged 40 to 55 with acute COVID-19. The CDR3 sequence: CASSVSGGRSYGYTF. CDR3 nucleotides: TGTGCCAGTAGTGTCTCAGGGGGAAGGAGTTATGGCTACACCTTC.